The T cell receptor (beta chain) described here comes from a study of technical replicates of blood from several donors. CDR3 size: 13 residues. The V segment lost 6 bases and the J segment 7 bases; nucleotides outside the gene matches: 5. From germline, CDR1 is MNHEY and CDR2 SMNVEV (reference sequence). Data came from immunoSEQ multiplex PCR; TCRdb stores just in-frame clones and leaves some out. The profile shows 65,000 to 95,000 clones, around nine tenths of them singletons. The chain combines TRBV27 with TRBJ1-2, with 10 bases identical to TRBD1. The sequence came from a human donor in good health. The specimen sequenced was T cells isolated from PBMCs. The CDR3 loop is CASRTGGAGGYTF. The CDR3 region has the DNA TGTGCCAGCAGGACAGGGGGCGCTGGTGGCTACACCTTC.